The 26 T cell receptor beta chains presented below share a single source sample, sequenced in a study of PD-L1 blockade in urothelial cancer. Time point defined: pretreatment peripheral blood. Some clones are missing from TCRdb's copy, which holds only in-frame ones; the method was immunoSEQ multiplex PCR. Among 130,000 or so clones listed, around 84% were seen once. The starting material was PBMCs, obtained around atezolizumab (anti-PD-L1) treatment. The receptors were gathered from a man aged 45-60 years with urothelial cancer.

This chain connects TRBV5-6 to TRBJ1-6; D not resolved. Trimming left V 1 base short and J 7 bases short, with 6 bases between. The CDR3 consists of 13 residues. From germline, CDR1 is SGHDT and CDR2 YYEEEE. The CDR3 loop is CASSLLQNSPLHF. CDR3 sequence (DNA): TGTGCCAGCAGCTTGTTGCAGAATTCACCCCTCCACTTT.

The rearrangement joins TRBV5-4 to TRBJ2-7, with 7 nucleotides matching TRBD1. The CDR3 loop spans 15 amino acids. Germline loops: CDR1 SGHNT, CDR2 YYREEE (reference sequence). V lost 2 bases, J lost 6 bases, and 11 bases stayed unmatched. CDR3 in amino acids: CASSFRQGLFSEQYF. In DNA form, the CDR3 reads TGTGCCAGCAGCTTTAGACAGGGTTTGTTCAGCGAGCAGTACTTC.

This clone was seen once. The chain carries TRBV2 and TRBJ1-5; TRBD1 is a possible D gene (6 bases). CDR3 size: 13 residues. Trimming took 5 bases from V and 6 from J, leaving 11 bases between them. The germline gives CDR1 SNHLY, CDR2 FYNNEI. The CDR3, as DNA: TGTGCCAGCAGTTTAACAGGGAGTCAGCCCCAGCATTTT. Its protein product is CASSLTGSQPQHF.

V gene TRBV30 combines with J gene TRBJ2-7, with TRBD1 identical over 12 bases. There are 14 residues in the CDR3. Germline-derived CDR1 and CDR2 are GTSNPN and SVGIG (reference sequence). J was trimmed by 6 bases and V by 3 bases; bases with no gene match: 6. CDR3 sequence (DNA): TGTGCCTGGAGGGGACAGGGGGCCACGATCGAGCAGTACTTC. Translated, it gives CAWRGQGATIEQYF.

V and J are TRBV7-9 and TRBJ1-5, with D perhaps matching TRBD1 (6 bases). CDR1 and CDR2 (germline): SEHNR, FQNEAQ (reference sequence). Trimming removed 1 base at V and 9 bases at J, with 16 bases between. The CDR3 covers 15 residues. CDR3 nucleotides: TGTGCCAGCAGCTTAGAGGCAGGGGAAGGTAGGCCCCAGCATTTT. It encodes CASSLEAGEGRPQHF.

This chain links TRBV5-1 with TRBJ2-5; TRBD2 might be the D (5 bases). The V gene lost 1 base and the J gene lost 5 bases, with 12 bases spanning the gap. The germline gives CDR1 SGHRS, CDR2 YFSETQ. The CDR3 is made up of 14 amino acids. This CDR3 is CASSLSGGAETQYF. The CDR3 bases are TGCGCCAGCAGCTTGAGTGGAGGTGCGGAGACCCAGTACTTC.

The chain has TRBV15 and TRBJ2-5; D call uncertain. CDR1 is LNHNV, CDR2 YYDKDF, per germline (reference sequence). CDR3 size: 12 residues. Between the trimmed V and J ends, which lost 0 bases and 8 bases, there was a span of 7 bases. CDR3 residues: CATSRDRGTQYF. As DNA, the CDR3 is TGTGCCACCAGCAGAGATCGCGGTACCCAGTACTTC.

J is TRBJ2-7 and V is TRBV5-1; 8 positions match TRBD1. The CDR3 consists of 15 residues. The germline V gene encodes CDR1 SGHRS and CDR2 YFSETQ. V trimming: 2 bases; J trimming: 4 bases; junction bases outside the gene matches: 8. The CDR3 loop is CASSLSTGVPYEQYF. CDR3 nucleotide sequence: TGCGCCAGCAGCTTATCGACAGGGGTACCTTACGAGCAGTACTTC.

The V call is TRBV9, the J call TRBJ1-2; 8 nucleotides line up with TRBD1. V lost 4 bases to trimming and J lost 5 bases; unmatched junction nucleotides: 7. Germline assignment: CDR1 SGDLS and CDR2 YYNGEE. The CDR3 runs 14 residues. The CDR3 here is CASSHRDRHYGYTF. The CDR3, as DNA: TGTGCCAGCAGCCACCGGGACAGGCATTATGGCTACACCTTC.

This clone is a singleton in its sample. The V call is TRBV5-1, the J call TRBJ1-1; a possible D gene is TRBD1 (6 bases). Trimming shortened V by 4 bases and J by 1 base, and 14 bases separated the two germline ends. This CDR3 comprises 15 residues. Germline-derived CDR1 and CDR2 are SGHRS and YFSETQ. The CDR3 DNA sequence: TGCGCCAGCAGCCCAGAGGGGGTTGGGAACACTGAAGCTTTCTTT. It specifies CASSPEGVGNTEAFF.

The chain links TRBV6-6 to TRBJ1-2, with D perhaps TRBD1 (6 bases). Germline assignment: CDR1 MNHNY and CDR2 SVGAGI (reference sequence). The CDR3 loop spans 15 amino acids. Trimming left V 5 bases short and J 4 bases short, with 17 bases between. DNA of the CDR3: TGTGCCAGCAGTGCGGACAGCCTCTTGGGCTATGGCTACACCTTC. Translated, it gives CASSADSLLGYGYTF.

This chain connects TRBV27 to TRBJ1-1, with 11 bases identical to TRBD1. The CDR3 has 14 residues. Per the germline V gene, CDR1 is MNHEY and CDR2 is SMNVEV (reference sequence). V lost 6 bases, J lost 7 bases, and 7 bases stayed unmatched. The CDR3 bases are TGTGCCAGCAGACGCGGACAGGGGGCGATTGAAGCTTTCTTT. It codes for CASRRGQGAIEAFF.

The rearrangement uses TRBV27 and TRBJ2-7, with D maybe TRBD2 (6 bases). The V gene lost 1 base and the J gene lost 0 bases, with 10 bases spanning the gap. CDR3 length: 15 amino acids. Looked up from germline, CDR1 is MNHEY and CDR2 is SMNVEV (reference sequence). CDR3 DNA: TGTGCCAGCAGTTTATTTAGCGGTACCTCCTACGAGCAGTACTTC. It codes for CASSLFSGTSYEQYF.

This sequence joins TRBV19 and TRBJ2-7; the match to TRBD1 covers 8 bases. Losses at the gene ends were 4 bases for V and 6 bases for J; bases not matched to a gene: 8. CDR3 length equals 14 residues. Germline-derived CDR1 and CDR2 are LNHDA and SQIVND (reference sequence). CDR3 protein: CASSNGQGLSEQYF. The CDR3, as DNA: TGTGCCAGTAGTAACGGACAGGGTTTATCCGAGCAGTACTTC. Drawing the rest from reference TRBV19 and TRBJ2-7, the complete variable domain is DGGITQSPKYLFRKEGQNVTLSCEQNLNHDAMYWYRQDPGQGLRLIYYSQIVNDFQKGDIAEGYSVSREKKESFPLTVTSAQKNPTAFYLCASSNGQGLSEQYFGPGTRLTVT.

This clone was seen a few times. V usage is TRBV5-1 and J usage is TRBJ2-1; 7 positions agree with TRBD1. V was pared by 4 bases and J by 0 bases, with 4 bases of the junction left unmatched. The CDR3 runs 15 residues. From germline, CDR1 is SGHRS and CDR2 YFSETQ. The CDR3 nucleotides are TGCGCCAGCAGCGAGGGACAGATCTCCTACAATGAGCAGTTCTTC. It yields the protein CASSEGQISYNEQFF.

CDR3 in DNA: TGTGCCAGCAGTTTCCTGACCGGGGAGCTGTTTTTT. Protein product: CASSFLTGELFF. The chain employs TRBV27 and TRBJ2-2; unclear D gene. V lost 3 bases to trimming and J lost 5 bases, with 4 bases between them. Per germline, CDR1 MNHEY and CDR2 SMNVEV (reference sequence). The CDR3 consists of 12 residues.

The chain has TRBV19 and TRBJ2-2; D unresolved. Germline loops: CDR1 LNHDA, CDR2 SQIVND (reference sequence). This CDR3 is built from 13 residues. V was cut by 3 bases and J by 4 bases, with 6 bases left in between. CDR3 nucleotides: TGTGCCAGTAGTATTCGGGTCACCGGGGAGCTGTTTTTT. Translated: CASSIRVTGELFF.

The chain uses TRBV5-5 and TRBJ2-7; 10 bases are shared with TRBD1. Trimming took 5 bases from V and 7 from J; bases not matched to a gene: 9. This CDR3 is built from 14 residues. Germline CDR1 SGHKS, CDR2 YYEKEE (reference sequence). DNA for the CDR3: TGTGCCAGCAGAAGGGGACAGGGGTCCGGGGAGCAGTACTTC. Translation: CASRRGQGSGEQYF.

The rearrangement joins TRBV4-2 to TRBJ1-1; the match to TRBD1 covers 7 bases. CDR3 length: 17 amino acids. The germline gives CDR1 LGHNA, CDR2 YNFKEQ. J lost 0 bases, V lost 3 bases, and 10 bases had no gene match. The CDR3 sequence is CASSQERTGIMNTEAFF. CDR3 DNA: TGTGCCAGCAGCCAGGAAAGGACAGGAATCATGAACACTGAAGCTTTCTTT.

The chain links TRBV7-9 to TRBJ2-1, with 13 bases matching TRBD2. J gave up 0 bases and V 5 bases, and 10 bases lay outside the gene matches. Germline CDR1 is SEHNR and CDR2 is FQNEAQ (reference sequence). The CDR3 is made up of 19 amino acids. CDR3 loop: CASSPAVRTSGSSYNEQFF. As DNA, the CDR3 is TGTGCCAGCAGCCCAGCCGTACGGACTAGCGGGAGCTCCTACAATGAGCAGTTCTTC.

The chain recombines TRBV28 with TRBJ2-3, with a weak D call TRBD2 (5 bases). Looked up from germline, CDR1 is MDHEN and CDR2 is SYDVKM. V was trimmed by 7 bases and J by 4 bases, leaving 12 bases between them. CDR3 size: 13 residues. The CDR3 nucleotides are TGTGCCAGCAATTCCCAGAGGGCAGATACGCAGTATTTT. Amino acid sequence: CASNSQRADTQYF.

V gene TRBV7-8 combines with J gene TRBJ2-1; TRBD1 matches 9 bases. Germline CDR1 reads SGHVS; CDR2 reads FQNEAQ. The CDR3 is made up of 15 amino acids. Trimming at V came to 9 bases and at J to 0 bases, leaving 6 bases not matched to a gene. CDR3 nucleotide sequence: TGTGCCAGTAGGGACAGGGCGAGCTCCTACAATGAGCAGTTCTTC. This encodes CASRDRASSYNEQFF.

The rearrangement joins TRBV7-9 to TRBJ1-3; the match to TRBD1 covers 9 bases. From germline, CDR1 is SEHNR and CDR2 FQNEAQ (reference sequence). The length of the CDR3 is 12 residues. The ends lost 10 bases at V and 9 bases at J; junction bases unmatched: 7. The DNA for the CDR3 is TGTGCCACCACGACAGGGGGGAGCACCATATATTTT. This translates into CATTTGGSTIYF.

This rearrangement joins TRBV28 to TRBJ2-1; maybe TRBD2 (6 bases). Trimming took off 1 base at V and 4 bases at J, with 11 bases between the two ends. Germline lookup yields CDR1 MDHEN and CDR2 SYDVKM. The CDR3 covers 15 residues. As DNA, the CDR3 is TGTGCCAGCAGTTTATCGGGCGGGGAATACAATGAGCAGTTCTTC. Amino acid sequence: CASSLSGGEYNEQFF. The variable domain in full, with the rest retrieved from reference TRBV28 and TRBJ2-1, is DVKVTQSSRYLVKRTGEKVFLECVQDMDHENMFWYRQDPGLGLRLIYFSYDVKMKEKGDIPEGYSVSREKKERFSLILESASTNQTSMYLCASSLSGGEYNEQFFGPGTRLTVL.

The CDR3 loop is CASSRATGTANTEAFF. The CDR3 coding sequence is TGTGCCAGCTCACGCGCGACCGGGACAGCGAACACTGAAGCTTTCTTT. This sequence joins TRBV18 and TRBJ1-1; TRBD1 aligns across 7 bases. This CDR3 comprises 16 residues. Germline V gene data show CDR1 as KGHSH and CDR2 as LQKENI. Trimming removed 4 bases from V and 1 base from J; junction bases left unmatched: 9. Full variable domain (remainder filled in from reference TRBV18 and TRBJ1-1): NAGVMQNPRHLVRRRGQEARLRCSPMKGHSHVYWYRQLPEEGLKFMVYLQKENIIDESGMPKERFSAEFPKEGPSILRIQQVVRGDSAAYFCASSRATGTANTEAFFGQGTRLTVV.

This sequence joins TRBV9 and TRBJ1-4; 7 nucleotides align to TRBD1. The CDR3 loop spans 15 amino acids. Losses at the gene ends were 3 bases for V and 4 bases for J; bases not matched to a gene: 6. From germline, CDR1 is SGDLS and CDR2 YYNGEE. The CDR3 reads CASSEGQNLNEKLFF. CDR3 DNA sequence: TGTGCCAGCAGCGAGGGACAGAACCTTAATGAAAAACTGTTTTTT.